The clone carrying this T cell receptor (beta chain) was picked up a small number of times. What it binds is unknown. A J-beta primer mix and a sample-barcoded 5' primer were used in a second PCR of about 7 to 12 cycles. TCRdb independently ran MiXCR on the 5' RACE reads; one entry per CDR3 protein. The table includes fewer than 950,000 distinct CDR3 sequences, approximately 53% detected once. These data come from a study of blood T cells in healthy people across ages. Whole-study results and caveats: PBMCs were not sorted, which prevented a conclusive comparison of naive versus antigen-experienced cells. The unknown donor CMV status may have confounded expanded clonotype changes.

The ends were cut back, 5 bases at V and 0 bases at J, with 11 bases in the middle. CDR1 is SEHNR, CDR2 FQNEAQ, per germline (reference sequence). This CDR3 region has 16 residues. This TCR came from an elderly man in good health. Sequenced sample: blood. This chain connects TRBV7-9 to TRBJ2-6; perhaps TRBD2 as D (5 bases). CDR3 sequence: CASSIQRGSGANVLTF. DNA of the CDR3: TGTGCCAGCAGCATCCAACGGGGCTCTGGGGCCAACGTCCTGACTTTC.